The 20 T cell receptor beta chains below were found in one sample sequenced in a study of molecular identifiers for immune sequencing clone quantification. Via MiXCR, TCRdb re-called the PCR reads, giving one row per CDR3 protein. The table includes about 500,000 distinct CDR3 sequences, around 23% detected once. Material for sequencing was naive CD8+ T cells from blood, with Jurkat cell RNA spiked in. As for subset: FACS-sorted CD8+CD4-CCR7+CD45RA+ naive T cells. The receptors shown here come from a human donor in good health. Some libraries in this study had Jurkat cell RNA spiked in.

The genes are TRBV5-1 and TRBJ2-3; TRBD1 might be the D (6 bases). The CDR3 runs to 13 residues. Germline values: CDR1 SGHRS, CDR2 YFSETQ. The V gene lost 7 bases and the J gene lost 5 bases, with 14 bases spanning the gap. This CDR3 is CASFGEGVDTQYF. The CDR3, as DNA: TGCGCCAGCTTCGGTGAGGGGGTAGATACGCAGTATTTT.

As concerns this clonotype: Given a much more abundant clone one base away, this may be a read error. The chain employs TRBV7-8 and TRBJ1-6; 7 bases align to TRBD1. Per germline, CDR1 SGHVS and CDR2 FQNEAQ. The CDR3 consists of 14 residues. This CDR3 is CASSLLQGYSPLRF. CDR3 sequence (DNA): TGTGCCAGCAGCTTATTACAGGGGTATTCACCCCTCCGCTTT.

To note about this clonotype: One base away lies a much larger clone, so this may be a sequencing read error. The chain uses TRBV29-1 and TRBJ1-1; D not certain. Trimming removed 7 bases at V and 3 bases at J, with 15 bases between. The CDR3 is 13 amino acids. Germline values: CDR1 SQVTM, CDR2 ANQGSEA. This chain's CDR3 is CSATVVLHTEAFF. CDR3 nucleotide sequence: TGCAGCGCTACAGTCGTCCTGCACACTGAAGCTTTCTTT.

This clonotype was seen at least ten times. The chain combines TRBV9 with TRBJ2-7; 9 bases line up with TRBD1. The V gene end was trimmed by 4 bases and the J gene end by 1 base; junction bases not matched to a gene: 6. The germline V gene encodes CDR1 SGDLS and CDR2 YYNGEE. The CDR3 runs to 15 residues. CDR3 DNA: TGTGCCAGCAGCCCCACCGGGACAGGGTCCTACGAGCAGTACTTC. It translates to CASSPTGTGSYEQYF. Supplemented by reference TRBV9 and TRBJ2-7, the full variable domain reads DSGVTQTPKHLITATGQRVTLRCSPRSGDLSVYWYQQSLDQGLQFLIQYYNGEERAKGNILERFSAQQFPDLHSELNLSSLELGDSALYFCASSPTGTGSYEQYFGPGTRLTVT.

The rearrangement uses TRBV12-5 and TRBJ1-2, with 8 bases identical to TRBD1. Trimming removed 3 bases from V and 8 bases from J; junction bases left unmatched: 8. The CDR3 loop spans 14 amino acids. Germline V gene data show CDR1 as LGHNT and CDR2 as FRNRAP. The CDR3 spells CASGLHDRGGGYTF. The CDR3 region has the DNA TGTGCTAGTGGTTTACATGACAGGGGAGGAGGCTACACCTTC.

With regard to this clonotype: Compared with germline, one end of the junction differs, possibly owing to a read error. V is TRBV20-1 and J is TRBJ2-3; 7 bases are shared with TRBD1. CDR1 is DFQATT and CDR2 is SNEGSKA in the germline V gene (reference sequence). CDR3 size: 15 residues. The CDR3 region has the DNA TGCAGTGCTAGAAAAGACAGGGATCACACAGATTCGCAGTATTTT. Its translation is CSARKDRDHTDSQYF.

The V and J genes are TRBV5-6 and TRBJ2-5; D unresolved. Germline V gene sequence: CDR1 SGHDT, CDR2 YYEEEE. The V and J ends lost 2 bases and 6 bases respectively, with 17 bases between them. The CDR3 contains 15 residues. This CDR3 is CASSFMSQGGKTQYF. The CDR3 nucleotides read TGTGCCAGCAGCTTTATGTCGCAAGGTGGGAAGACCCAGTACTTC.

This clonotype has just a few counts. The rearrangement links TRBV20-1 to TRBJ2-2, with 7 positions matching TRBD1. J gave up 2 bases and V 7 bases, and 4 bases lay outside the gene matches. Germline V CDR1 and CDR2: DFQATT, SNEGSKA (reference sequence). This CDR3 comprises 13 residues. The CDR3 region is CSVNRGNTGELFF. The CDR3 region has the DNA TGCAGTGTCAACAGGGGAAACACCGGGGAGCTGTTTTTT.

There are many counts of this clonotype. CDR3 sequence reads: CATSEPRTSGYNEQFF. The CDR3, as DNA: TGTGCCACCAGTGAACCGCGGACTAGCGGCTACAATGAGCAGTTCTTC. V is TRBV24-1 and J is TRBJ2-1; 10 nucleotides agree with TRBD2. CDR3 length equals 16 residues. The J segment lost 3 bases and the V segment lost 4 bases, leaving 5 bases of the junction unmatched. The germline CDR1 and CDR2 sequences are KGHDR and SFDVKD.

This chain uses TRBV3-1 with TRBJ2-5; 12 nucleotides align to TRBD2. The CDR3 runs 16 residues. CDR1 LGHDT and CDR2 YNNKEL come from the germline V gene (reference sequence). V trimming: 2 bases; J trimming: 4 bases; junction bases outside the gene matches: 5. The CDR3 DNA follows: TGTGCCAGCAGCCAACAAGGACTAGCGGGGCGAGAGACCCAGTACTTC. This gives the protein CASSQQGLAGRETQYF.

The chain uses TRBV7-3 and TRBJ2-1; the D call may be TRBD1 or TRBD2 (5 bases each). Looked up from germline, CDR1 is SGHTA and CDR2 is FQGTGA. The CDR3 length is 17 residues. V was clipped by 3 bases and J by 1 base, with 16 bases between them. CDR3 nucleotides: TGTGCCAGCAGCTTGGCGTTCGGGGACGCTTCCTACAATGAGCAGTTCTTC. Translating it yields CASSLAFGDASYNEQFF.

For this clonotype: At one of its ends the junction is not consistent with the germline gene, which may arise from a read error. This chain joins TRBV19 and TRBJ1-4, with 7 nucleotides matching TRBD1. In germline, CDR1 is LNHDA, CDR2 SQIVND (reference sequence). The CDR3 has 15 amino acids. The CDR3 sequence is CASSTGGRSNELLLF. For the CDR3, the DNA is TGTGCCAGTAGTACAGGGGGTCGGAGTAATGAATTACTGTTATTT.

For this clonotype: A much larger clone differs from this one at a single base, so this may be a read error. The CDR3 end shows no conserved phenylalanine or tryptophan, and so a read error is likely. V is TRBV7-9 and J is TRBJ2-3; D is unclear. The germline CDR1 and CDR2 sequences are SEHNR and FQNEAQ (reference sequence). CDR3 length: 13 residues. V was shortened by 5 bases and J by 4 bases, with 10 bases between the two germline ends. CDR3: CASSHSSADTQYI. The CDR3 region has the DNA TGTGCCAGCAGCCACTCGAGCGCAGATACGCAGTATATT.

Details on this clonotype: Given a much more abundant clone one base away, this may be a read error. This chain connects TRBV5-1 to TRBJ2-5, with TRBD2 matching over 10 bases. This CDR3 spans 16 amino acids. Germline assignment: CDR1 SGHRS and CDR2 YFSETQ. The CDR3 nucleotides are TGCGCCAACAGCTCCCTTAGCGGGGGGCCTCGCGAGACCCAGTACTTC. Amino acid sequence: CANSSLSGGPRETQYF.

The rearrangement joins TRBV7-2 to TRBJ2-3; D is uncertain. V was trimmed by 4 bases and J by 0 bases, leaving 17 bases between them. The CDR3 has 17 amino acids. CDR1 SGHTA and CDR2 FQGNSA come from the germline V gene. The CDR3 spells CASSSTAAVYSTDTQYF. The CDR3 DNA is TGTGCCAGCAGCTCCACCGCTGCTGTTTATAGCACAGATACGCAGTATTTT.

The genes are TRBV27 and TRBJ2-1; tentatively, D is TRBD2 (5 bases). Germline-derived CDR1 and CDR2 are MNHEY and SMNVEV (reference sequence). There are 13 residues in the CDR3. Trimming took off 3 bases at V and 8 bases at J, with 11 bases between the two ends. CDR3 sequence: CASSFHPGDEQFF. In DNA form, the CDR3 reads TGTGCCAGCAGTTTTCATCCCGGGGATGAGCAGTTCTTC.

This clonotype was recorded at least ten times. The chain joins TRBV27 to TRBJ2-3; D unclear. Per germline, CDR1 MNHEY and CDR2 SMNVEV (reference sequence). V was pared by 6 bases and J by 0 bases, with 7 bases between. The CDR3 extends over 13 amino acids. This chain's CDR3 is CASSLTSTDTQYF. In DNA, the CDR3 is TGTGCCAGCAGCTTGACCAGCACAGATACGCAGTATTTT.

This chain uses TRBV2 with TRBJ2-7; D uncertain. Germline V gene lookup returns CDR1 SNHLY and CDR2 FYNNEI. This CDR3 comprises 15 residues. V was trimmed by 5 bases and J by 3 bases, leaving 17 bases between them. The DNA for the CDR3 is TGTGCCAGCAGTAAGGGCAGGTCTGCTTACTACGAGCAGTACTTC. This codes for CASSKGRSAYYEQYF.

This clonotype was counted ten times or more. Here the CDR3 DNA reads TGTGCCAGCTCTAGCGGGAGCCGCACAGATACGCAGTATTTT. Translation gives CASSSGSRTDTQYF. The V gene is TRBV28, the J gene TRBJ2-3, with TRBD2 matching 10 bases. Germline-derived CDR1 and CDR2 are MDHEN and SYDVKM. With 8 bases clipped from V and 1 base from J, the junction kept 3 bases outside the gene matches. CDR3 length: 14 residues.

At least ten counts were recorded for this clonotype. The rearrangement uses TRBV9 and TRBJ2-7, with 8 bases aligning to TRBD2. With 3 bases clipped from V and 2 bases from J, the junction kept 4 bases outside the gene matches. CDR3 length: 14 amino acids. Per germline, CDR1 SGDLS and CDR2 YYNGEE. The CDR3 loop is CASSEAGEAYEQYF. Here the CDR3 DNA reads TGTGCCAGCAGCGAAGCGGGGGAAGCCTACGAGCAGTACTTC.